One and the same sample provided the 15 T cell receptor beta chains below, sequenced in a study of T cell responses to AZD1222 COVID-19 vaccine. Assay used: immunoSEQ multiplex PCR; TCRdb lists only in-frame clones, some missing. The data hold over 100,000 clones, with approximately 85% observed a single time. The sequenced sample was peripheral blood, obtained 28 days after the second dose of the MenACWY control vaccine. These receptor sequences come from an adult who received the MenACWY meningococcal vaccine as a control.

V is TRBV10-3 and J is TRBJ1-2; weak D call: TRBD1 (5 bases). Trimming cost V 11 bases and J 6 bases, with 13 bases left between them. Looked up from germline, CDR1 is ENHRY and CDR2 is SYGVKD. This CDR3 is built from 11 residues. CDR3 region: CASGGGNGYTF. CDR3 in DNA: TGTGCCTCCGGGGGGGGGAATGGCTACACCTTC.

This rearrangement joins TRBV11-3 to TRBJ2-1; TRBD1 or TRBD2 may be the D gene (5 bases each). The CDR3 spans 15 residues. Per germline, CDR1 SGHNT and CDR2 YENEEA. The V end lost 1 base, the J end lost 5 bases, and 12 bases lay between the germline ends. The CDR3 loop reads CASSLGRTLNNEQFF. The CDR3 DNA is TGTGCCAGCAGCTTAGGGAGGACACTCAACAATGAGCAGTTCTTC.

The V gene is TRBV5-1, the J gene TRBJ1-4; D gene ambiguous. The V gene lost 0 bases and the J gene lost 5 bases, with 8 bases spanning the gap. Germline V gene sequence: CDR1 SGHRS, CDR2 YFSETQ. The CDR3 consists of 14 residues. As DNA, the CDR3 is TGCGCCAGCAGCTTGGAGGCATGGAATGAAAAACTGTTTTTT. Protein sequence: CASSLEAWNEKLFF.

The DNA of the CDR3 is TGTGCCAGCAGTAAGACCCCGGGACAGGGGGCATGGGGCTACACCTTC. It codes for CASSKTPGQGAWGYTF. The chain employs TRBV9 and TRBJ1-2; TRBD1 matches 12 bases. The CDR3 runs to 16 residues. V was pared by 5 bases and J by 8 bases, with 13 bases of the junction left unmatched. The V gene's germline CDR1 is SGDLS and CDR2 YYNGEE.

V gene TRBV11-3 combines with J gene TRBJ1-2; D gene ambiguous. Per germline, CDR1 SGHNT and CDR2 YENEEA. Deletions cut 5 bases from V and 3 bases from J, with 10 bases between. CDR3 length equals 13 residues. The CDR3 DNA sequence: TGTGCCAGCAGCCCCGCCGGGGACTATGGCTACACCTTC. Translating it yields CASSPAGDYGYTF.

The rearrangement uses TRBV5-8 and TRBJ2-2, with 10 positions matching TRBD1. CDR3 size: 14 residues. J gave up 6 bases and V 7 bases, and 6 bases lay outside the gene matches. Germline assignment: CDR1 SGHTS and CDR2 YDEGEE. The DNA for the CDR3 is TGTGCCAGCGGTAGACAGGGGGCGGCCGGGGAGCTGTTTTTT. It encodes CASGRQGAAGELFF.

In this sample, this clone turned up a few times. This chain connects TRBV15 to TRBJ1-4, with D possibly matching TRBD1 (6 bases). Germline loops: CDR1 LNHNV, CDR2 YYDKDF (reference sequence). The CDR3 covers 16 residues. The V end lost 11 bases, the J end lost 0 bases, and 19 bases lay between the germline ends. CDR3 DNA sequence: TGTGCCTCAAAGCGGGGGCAGTTTGCAACTAATGAAAAACTGTTTTTT. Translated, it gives CASKRGQFATNEKLFF.

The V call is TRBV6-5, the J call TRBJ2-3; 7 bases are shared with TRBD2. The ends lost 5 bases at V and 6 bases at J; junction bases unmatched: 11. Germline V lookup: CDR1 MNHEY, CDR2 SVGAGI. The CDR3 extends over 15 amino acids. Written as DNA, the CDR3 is TGTGCCAGCAGTACACCCGGGGGGAAGACGGATACGCAGTATTTT. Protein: CASSTPGGKTDTQYF.

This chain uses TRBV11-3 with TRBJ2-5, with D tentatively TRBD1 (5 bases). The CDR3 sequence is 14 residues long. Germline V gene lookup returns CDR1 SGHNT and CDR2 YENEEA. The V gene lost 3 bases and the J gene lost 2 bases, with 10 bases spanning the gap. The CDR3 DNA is TGTGCCAGCAGCTTTGACAGTTCGCAAGAGACCCAGTACTTC. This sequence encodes CASSFDSSQETQYF.

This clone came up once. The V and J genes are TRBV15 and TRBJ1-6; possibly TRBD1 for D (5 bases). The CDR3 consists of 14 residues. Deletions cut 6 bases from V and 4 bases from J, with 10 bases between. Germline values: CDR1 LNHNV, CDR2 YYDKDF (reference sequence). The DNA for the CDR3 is TGTGCCACCAGATTGGGGGAGTATAATTCACCCCTCCACTTT. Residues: CATRLGEYNSPLHF.

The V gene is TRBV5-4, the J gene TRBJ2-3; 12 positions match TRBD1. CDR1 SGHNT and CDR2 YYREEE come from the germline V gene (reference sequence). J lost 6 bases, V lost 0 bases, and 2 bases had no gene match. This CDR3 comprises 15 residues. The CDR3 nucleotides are TGTGCCAGCAGCTTGGGTGGGACAGGGGGCGATACGCAGTATTTT. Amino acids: CASSLGGTGGDTQYF.

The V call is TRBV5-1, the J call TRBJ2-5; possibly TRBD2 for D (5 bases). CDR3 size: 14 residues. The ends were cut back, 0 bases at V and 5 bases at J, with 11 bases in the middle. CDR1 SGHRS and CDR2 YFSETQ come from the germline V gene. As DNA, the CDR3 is TGCGCCAGCAGCTTGGTTCTAGCTGGGGAGACCCAGTACTTC. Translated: CASSLVLAGETQYF. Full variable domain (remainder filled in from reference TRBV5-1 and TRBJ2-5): KAGVTQTPRYLIKTRGQQVTLSCSPISGHRSVSWYQQTPGQGLQFLFEYFSETQRNKGNFPGRFSGRQFSNSRSEMNVSTLELGDSALYLCASSLVLAGETQYFGPGTRLLVL.

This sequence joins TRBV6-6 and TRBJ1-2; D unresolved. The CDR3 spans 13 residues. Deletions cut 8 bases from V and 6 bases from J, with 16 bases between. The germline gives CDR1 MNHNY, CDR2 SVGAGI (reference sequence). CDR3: CASVGLSKDGYTF. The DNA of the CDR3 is TGTGCCAGCGTTGGGCTTTCCAAGGATGGCTACACCTTC.

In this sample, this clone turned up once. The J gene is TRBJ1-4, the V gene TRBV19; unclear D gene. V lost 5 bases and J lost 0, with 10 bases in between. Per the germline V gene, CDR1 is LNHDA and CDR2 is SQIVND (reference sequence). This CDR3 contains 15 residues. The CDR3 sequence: CASSGTGPTNEKLFF. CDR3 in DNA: TGTGCCAGTAGTGGAACGGGCCCAACTAATGAAAAACTGTTTTTT.

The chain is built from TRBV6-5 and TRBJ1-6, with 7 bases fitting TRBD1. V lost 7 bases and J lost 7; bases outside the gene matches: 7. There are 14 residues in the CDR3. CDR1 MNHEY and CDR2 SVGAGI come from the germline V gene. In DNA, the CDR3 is TGTGCCAGCACCTCCGGGACAGTAAATTCACCCCTCCACTTT. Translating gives CASTSGTVNSPLHF.